A single sample is the source of the 10 T cell receptor beta chains below, sequenced in a study of cytomegalovirus exposure and HLA in healthy donors. The PCR contained 60 Vbeta and 13 Jbeta primers. The data were produced by immunoSEQ multiplex PCR, yet TCRdb's version contains in-frame clones alone and is incomplete. This sample has about 140,000 clones; roughly four fifths occur once, and the top ten carry 1.5% to 2%. Sequenced: PBMCs. The receptors stem from a female donor in good health and CMV-seronegative.

V is TRBV5-6 and J is TRBJ1-4, with TRBD1 matching 8 bases. V lost 4 bases and J lost 6; bases outside the gene matches: 5. The CDR3 has 14 residues. Germline-derived CDR1 and CDR2 are SGHDT and YYEEEE. The CDR3 region has the DNA TGTGCCAGCAGCCAAGGACAGGGTTATGAAAAACTGTTTTTT. Translating gives CASSQGQGYEKLFF.

The chain has TRBV9 and TRBJ1-3; D not certain. The germline V and J ends were trimmed by 1 base and 0 bases, with 2 bases remaining between them. The CDR3 is made up of 13 amino acids. Germline V lookup: CDR1 SGDLS, CDR2 YYNGEE. The chain's CDR3 is CASSVLSGNTIYF. The CDR3 nucleotides are TGTGCCAGCAGCGTACTCTCTGGAAACACCATATATTTT.

The V gene is TRBV29-1, the J gene TRBJ2-1; 8 bases are shared with TRBD1. In germline, CDR1 is SQVTM, CDR2 ANQGSEA. Trimming removed 5 bases from V and 2 bases from J; junction bases left unmatched: 5. The CDR3 is 14 amino acids. CDR3 coding DNA: TGCAGCGTTACTGGACAGGGTGCCTACAATGAGCAGTTCTTC. Protein: CSVTGQGAYNEQFF.

This clone was seen a few times. The CDR3 spells CASSGRSGGREQPQHF. CDR3 bases: TGTGCCAGCAGTGGGCGGTCGGGAGGGAGGGAACAGCCCCAGCATTTT. The chain employs TRBV25-1 and TRBJ1-5; D remains ambiguous. CDR1 and CDR2 (germline): MGHDK, SYGVNS. The V end lost 4 bases, the J end lost 7 bases, and 20 bases lay between the germline ends. There are 16 residues in the CDR3.

The chain uses TRBV6-1 and TRBJ2-5; TRBD1 matches at 8 bases. The length of the CDR3 is 15 residues. The V segment lost 1 base and the J segment 5 bases; nucleotides outside the gene matches: 6. Germline lookup yields CDR1 MNHNS and CDR2 SASEGT. CDR3 region: CASSEVPGGRETQYF. CDR3 DNA sequence: TGTGCCAGCAGTGAAGTGCCAGGGGGCAGGGAGACCCAGTACTTC.

This clone was seen once. The chain carries TRBV30 and TRBJ2-5, with 7 bases that match TRBD2. Germline CDR1 GTSNPN, CDR2 SVGIG (reference sequence). The CDR3 contains 13 residues. The junction had 10 bases not matched to a gene; V was cut back by 5 bases and J by 7 bases. CDR3 nucleotide sequence: TGTGCCTGGGGGACGGGCGGGAGTGTGACCCAGTACTTC. This codes for CAWGTGGSVTQYF.

This clone was counted only a few times. The chain has TRBV6-1 and TRBJ1-2, with D tentatively TRBD1 (5 bases). The CDR3 is made up of 14 amino acids. CDR1 and CDR2 from the germline V gene are MNHNS and SASEGT. Trimming took off 4 bases at V and 7 bases at J, with 16 bases between the two ends. The CDR3 protein is CASSVRTSQGGYTF. The DNA for the CDR3 is TGTGCCAGCAGTGTTAGGACATCCCAAGGTGGCTACACCTTC.

The chain links TRBV11-3 to TRBJ2-7; 7 positions agree with TRBD1. There are 14 residues in the CDR3. The V and J ends lost 5 bases and 2 bases, in that order; junction bases with no gene match: 6. Germline V CDR1 and CDR2: SGHNT, YENEEA. The CDR3 DNA reads as TGTGCCAGCAGCAACCGGGACAGTACCTACGAGCAGTACTTC. The encoded protein is CASSNRDSTYEQYF. Full variable domain (rest looked up from reference TRBV11-3 and TRBJ2-7): EAGVVQSPRYKIIEKKQPVAFWCNPISGHNTLYWYLQNLGQGPELLIRYENEEAVDDSQLPKDRFSAERLKGVDSTLKIQPAELGDSAVYLCASSNRDSTYEQYFGPGTRLTVT.

V and J are TRBV7-2 and TRBJ1-1; D ambiguous. The ends were cut back, 6 bases at V and 8 bases at J, with 19 bases in the middle. CDR1 is SGHTA and CDR2 is FQGNSA in the germline V gene. CDR3 length: 14 amino acids. The CDR3 DNA reads as TGTGCCAGCAGAGATACCGGACTCCCCTACGAAGCTTTCTTT. Its protein is CASRDTGLPYEAFF.

The chain carries TRBV19 and TRBJ2-2; 9 nucleotides agree with TRBD1. Trimming took 8 bases from V and 1 from J; bases not matched to a gene: 5. Germline assignment: CDR1 LNHDA and CDR2 SQIVND (reference sequence). CDR3 length: 15 amino acids. CDR3 protein: CASGTGSLNTGELFF. CDR3 sequence (DNA): TGTGCCAGTGGGACAGGGTCTCTGAACACCGGGGAGCTGTTTTTT.